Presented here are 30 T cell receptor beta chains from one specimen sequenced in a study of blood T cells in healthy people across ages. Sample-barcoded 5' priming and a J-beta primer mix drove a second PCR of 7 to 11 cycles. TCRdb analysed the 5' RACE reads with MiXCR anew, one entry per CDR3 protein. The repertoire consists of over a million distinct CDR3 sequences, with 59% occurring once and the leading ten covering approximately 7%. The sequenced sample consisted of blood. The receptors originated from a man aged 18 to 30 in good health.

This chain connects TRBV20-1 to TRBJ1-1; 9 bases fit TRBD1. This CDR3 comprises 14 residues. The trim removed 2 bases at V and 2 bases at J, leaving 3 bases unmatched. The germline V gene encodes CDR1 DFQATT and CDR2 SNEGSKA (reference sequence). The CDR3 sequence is CSARSGQGNTEAFF. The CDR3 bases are TGCAGTGCTAGATCGGGACAGGGTAACACTGAAGCTTTCTTT.

As DNA, the CDR3 is TGCAGTGCCCCCGGACGACACCAGAACACTGAAGCTTTCTTT. Translated: CSAPGRHQNTEAFF. V and J are TRBV20-1 and TRBJ1-1; D call uncertain. Germline V CDR1 and CDR2: DFQATT, SNEGSKA (reference sequence). Trimming stripped 6 bases from V and 1 base from J, with 15 bases between. The CDR3 runs 14 residues.

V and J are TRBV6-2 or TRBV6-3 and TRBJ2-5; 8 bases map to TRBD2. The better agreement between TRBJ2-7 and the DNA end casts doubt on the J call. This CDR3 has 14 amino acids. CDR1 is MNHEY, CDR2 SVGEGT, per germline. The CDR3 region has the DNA TGTGCCAGCAGGCAGGTCGGGGGGGTCTACGAGCAGTACTTC. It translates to CASRQVGGVYEQYF.

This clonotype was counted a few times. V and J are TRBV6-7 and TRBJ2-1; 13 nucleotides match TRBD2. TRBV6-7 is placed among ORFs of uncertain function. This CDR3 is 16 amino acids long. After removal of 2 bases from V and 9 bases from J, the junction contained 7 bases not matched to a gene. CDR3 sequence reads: CASSYELAGGPGEQFF. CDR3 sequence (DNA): TGTGCCAGCAGTTACGAACTAGCGGGAGGGCCCGGTGAGCAGTTCTTC.

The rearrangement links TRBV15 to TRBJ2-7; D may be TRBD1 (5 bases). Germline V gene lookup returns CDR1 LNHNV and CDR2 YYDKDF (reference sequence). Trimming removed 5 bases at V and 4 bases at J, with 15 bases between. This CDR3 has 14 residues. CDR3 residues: CATSGRIRVYEQYF. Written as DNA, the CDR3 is TGTGCCACCAGCGGTCGGATCAGGGTATACGAGCAGTACTTC.

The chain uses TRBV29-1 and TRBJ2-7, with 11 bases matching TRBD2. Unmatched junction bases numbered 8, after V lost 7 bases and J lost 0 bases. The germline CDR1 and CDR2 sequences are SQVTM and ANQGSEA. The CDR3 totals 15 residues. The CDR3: CSAEQTSGASYEQYF. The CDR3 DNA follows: TGCAGCGCCGAACAGACTAGCGGGGCCTCCTACGAGCAGTACTTC.

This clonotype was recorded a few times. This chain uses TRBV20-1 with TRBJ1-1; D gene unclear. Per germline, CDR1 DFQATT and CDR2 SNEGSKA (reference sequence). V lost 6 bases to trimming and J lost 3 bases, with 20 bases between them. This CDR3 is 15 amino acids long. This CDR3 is CSATPNTLIYTEAFF. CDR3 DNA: TGCAGTGCCACACCCAACACCCTCATTTACACTGAAGCTTTCTTT.

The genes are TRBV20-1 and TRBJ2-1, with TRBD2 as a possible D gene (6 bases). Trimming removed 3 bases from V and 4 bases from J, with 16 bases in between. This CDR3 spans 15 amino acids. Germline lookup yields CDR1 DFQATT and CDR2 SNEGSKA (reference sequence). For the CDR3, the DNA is TGCAGTGCTAGTCTTGCGGGGAAACCGTACAATGAGCAGTTCTTC. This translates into CSASLAGKPYNEQFF.

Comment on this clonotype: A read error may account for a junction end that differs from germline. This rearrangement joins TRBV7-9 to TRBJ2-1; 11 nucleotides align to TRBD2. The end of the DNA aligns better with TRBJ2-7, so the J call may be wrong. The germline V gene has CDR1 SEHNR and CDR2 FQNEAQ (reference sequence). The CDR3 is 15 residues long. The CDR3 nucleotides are TGTGTCAGCACCATAGCGGGAGGGTTCTACAATGAGCAGTACTTC. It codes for CVSTIAGGFYNEQYF.

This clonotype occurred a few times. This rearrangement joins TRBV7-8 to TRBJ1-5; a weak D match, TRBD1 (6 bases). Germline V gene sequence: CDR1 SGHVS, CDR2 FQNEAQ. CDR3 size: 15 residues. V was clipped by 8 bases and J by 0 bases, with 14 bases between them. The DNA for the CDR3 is TGTGCCAGCCGCCCGGACAGCTATAGCAATCAGCCCCAGCATTTT. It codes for CASRPDSYSNQPQHF.

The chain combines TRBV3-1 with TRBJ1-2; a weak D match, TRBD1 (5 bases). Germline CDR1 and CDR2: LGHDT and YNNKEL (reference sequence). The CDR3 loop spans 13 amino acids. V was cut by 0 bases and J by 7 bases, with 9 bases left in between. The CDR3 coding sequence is TGTGCCAGCAGCCAAGATTGGCAGGGTGGCTACACCTTC. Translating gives CASSQDWQGGYTF. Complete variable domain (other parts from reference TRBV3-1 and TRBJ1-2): DTAVSQTPKYLVTQMGNDKSIKCEQNLGHDTMYWYKQDSKKFLKIMFSYNNKELIINETVPNRFSPKSPDKAHLNLHINSLELGDSAVYFCASSQDWQGGYTFGSGTRLTVV.

Written as DNA, the CDR3 is TGTGCCAGCAGCCCGGGACTAGGGTCGCGCGAGCAGTACTTC. Its translation is CASSPGLGSREQYF. The V gene is TRBV3-1, the J gene TRBJ2-7; TRBD2 aligns across 8 bases. CDR1 and CDR2 (germline): LGHDT, YNNKEL (reference sequence). CDR3 length equals 14 residues. V shed 4 bases, J shed 6 bases, and the junction held 8 bases outside the gene matches.

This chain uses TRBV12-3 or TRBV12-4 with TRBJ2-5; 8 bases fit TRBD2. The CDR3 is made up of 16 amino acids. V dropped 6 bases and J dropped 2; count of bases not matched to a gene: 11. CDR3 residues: CASSQSRGGTQETQYF. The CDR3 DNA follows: TGTGCCAGCAGCCAAAGTCGGGGGGGAACTCAAGAGACCCAGTACTTC.

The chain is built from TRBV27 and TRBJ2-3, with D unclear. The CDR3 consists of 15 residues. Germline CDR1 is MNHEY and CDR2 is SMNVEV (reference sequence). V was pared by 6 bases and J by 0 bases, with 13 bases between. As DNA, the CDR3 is TGTGCCAGCAGCTTCTCTCCGGGCAGCACAGATACGCAGTATTTT. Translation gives CASSFSPGSTDTQYF.

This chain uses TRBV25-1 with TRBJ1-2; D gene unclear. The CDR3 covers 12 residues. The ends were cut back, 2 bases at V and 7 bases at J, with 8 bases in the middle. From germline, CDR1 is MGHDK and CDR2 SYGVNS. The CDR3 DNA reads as TGTGCCAGCAGTGAACAAGGCTTTGGCTACACCTTC. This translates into CASSEQGFGYTF.

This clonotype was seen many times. The CDR3 region is CASSGTENQPQHF. DNA of the CDR3: TGTGCCAGCAGCGGGACTGAGAATCAGCCCCAGCATTTT. V usage is TRBV6-1 and J usage is TRBJ1-5; TRBD1 might be the D (5 bases). The CDR3 totals 13 residues. Germline CDR1 and CDR2: MNHNS and SASEGT. V gave up 6 bases and J gave up 4 bases, with 10 bases separating them.

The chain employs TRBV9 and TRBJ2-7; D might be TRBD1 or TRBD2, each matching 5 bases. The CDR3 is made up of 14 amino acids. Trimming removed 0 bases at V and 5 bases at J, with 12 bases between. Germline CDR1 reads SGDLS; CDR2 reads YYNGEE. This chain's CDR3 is CASSVGSGSHEQYF. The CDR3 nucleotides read TGTGCCAGCAGCGTAGGTTCAGGGAGTCACGAGCAGTACTTC.

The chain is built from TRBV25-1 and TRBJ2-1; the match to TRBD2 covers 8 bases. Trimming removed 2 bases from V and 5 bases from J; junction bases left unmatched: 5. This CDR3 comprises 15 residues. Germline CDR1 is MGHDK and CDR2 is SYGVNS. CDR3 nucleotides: TGTGCCAGCAGTGAAAATAGCGGGGCCCACAATGAGCAGTTCTTC. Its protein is CASSENSGAHNEQFF.

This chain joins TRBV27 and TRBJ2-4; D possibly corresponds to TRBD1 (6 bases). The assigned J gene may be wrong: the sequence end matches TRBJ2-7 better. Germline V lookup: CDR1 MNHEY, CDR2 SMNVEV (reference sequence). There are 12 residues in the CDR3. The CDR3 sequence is CATMTGMDEQYF. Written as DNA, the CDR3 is TGTGCCACCATGACAGGAATGGACGAGCAGTACTTC.

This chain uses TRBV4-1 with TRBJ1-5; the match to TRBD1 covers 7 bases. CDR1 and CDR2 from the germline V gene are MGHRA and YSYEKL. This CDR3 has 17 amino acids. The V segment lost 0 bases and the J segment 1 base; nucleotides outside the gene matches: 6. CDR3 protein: CASSQDLGRGSNQPQHF. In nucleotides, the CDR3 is TGCGCCAGCAGCCAAGATTTAGGCAGGGGGAGCAATCAGCCCCAGCATTTT.

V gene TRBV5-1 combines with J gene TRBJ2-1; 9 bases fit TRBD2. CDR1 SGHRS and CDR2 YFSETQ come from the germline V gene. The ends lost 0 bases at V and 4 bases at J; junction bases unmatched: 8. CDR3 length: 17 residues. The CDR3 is CASSLEGGRAPYNEQFF. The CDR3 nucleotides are TGCGCCAGCAGCTTGGAGGGCGGGAGGGCCCCTTACAATGAGCAGTTCTTC.

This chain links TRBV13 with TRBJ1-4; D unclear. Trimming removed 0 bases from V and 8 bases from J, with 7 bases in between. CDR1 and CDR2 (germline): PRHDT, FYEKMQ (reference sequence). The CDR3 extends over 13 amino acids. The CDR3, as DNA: TGTGCCAGCAGCTTAGGTTCGCAGGAAAAACTGTTTTTT. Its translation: CASSLGSQEKLFF.

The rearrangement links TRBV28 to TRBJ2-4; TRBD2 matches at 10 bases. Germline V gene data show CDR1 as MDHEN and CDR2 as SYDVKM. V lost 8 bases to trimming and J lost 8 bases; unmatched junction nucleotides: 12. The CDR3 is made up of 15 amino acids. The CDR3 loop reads CASFPSGRAGDIQYF. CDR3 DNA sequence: TGTGCCAGCTTCCCCAGCGGGAGGGCCGGGGACATTCAGTACTTC.

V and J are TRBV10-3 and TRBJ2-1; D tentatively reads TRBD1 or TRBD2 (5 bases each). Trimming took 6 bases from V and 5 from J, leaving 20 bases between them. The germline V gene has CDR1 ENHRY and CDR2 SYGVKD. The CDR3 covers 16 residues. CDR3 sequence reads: CAIRPGPDAGNNEQFF. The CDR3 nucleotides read TGTGCCATCAGGCCGGGACCCGACGCCGGTAACAATGAGCAGTTCTTC.

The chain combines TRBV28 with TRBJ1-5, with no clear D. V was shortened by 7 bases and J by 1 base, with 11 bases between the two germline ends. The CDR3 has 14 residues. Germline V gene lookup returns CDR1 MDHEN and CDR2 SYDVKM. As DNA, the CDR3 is TGTGCCAGCAAGGTAAATTTGAGCAATCAGCCCCAGCATTTT. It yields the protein CASKVNLSNQPQHF.

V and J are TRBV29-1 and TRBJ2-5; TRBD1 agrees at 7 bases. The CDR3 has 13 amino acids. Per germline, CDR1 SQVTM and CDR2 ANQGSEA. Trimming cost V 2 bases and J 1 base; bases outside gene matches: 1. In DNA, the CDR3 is TGCAGCGTTGAAACAGGGGTCCAAGAGACCCAGTACTTC. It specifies CSVETGVQETQYF.

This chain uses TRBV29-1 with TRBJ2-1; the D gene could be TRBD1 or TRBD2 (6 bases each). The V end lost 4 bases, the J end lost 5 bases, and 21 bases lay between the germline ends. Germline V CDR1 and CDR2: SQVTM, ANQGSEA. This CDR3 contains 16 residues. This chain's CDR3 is CSVGGRGRGPHNEQFF. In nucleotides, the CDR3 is TGCAGCGTTGGGGGGCGAGGACGGGGGCCGCACAATGAGCAGTTCTTC.

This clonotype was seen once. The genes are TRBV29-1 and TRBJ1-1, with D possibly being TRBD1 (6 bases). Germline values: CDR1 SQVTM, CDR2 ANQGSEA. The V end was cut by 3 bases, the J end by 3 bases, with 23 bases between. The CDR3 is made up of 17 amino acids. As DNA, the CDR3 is TGCAGCGTTGATATGGGTGGGGGGCAAGGAGGCTACACTGAAGCTTTCTTT. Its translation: CSVDMGGGQGGYTEAFF.

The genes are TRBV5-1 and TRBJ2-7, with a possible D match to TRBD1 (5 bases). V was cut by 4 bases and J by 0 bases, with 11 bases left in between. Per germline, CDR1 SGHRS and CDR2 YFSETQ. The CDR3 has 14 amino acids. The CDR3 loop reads CASSPDKASYEQYF. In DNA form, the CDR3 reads TGCGCCAGCAGCCCGGACAAAGCCTCCTACGAGCAGTACTTC.

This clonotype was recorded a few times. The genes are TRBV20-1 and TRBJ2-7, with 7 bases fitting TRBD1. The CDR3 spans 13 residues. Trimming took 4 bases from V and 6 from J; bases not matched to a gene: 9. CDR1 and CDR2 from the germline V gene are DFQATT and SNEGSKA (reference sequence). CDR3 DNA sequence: TGCAGTGCTATAAGTCCGGGACAGCGCGAGCAGTACTTC. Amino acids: CSAISPGQREQYF.